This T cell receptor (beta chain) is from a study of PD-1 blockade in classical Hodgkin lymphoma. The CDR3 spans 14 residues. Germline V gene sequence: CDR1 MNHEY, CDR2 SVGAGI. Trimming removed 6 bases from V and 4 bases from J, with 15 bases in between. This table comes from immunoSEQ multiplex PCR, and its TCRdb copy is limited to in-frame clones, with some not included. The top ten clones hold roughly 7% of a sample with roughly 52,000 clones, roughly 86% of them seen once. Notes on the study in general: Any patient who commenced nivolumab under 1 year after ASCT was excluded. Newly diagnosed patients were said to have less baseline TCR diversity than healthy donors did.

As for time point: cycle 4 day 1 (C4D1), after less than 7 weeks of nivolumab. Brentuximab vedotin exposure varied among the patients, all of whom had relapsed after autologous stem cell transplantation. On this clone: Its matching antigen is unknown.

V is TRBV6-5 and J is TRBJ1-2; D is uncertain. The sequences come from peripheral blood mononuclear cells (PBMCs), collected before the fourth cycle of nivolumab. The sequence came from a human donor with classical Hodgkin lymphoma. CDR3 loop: CASRGLGQVYGYTF. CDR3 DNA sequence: TGTGCCAGCAGGGGCCTAGGGCAGGTCTATGGCTACACCTTC.